A selection of T cell receptor beta chains follows, all from one sample in a study of Graves' ophthalmopathy and Graves' hyperthyroidism. Using its own MiXCR run on the multiplex PCR reads, TCRdb lists one record per CDR3 protein. The sample lists about 700,000 distinct CDR3 sequences; roughly two fifths were seen once. Specimen: peripheral blood. The origin of the receptors is an adult man with Graves' ophthalmopathy. Both conserved end residues are part of each CDR3. D genes are given only for firm matches. Expanded clones get a size class; other rows say once, few or many, or leave the size out.

J gene	V gene	D gene	clone size	CDR3 protein	CDR3 DNA
TRBJ1-3	TRBV12-3/TRBV12-4	NA	NA	CASGARRGLGGNTIYF	TGTGCTAGTGGTGCGAGAAGGGGTCTAGGTGGAAACACCATATATTTT
TRBJ1-1	TRBV2	TRBD1	many	CASSDKTGDTEAFF	TGTGCCAGCAGTGACAAGACAGGGGACACTGAAGCTTTCTTT
TRBJ2-2	TRBV25-1	NA	NA	CASSLSDTGELFF	TGTGCCAGCAGTTTATCTGACACCGGGGAGCTGTTTTTT
TRBJ1-1	TRBV10-2	NA	NA	CATASQGNTEAFF	TGCGCCACCGCCTCCCAGGGGAACACTGAAGCTTTCTTT
TRBJ2-7	TRBV6-1	NA	few	CASSPGAGTMEQYF	TGTGCCAGCAGTCCGGGCGCGGGGACGATGGAGCAGTACTTC
TRBJ2-5	TRBV7-3	NA	few	CASSFGLGRQETQYF	TGTGCCAGCAGCTTTGGACTCGGAAGGCAAGAGACCCAGTACTTC
TRBJ1-5	TRBV19	TRBD1	few	CASRGGQGKRNQPQHF	TGTGCCAGTAGAGGTGGACAGGGAAAGCGCAATCAGCCCCAGCATTTT
TRBJ2-5	TRBV7-2	TRBD2	NA	CASSGRAASRETQYF	TGTGCCAGCAGCGGGAGGGCCGCAAGTAGGGAGACCCAGTACTTC
TRBJ1-3	TRBV29-1	NA	once	CSVAEDTIYF	TGCAGCGTCGCCGAGGACACCATATATTTT
TRBJ2-2	TRBV9	NA	NA	CASTPNAVTPELFF	TGTGCCAGCACCCCAAACGCGGTTACCCCAGAGCTGTTTTTT
TRBJ2-7	TRBV15	NA	many	CATSRLTSRGEQYF	TGTGCCACCAGCAGATTGACTAGTCGGGGCGAGCAGTACTTC
TRBJ1-1	TRBV7-6	NA	NA	CASRDARRNTEAFF	TGTGCCAGCAGGGACGCCAGGAGGAACACTGAAGCTTTCTTT
TRBJ1-4	TRBV7-9	TRBD1	NA	CAGQEGGATNEKLFF	TGTGCCGGACAGGAGGGAGGTGCAACTAATGAAAAACTGTTTTTT
TRBJ1-3	TRBV10-2	NA	many	CASSEQGDSGNTIYF	TGCGCCAGCAGTGAGCAGGGCGACTCTGGAAACACCATATATTTT
TRBJ2-7	TRBV4-3	TRBD2	NA	CASSHPGLAGGVYF	TGCGCCAGCAGCCACCCAGGACTAGCGGGAGGGGTATACTTC
TRBJ1-2	TRBV10-3	NA	NA	CAIKGGDSSGYTF	TGTGCCATCAAGGGGGGGGATTCGAGTGGCTACACCTTC
TRBJ2-2	TRBV5-1	NA	few	CASSLSSQTNTGELFF	TGCGCCAGCAGCTTGTCGTCGCAGACTAACACCGGGGAGCTGTTTTTT
TRBJ2-7	TRBV12-3/TRBV12-4	NA	few	CASSFLGPGYEQYF	TGTGCCAGCAGTTTTCTGGGGCCAGGGTACGAGCAGTACTTC
TRBJ1-1	TRBV12-3/TRBV12-4	NA	NA	CASSPLSGPMNTEAFF	TGTGCCAGCAGTCCCCTGTCGGGTCCCATGAACACTGAAGCTTTCTTT
TRBJ2-5	TRBV7-2	TRBD1	NA	CASSHDRARETQYF	TGTGCCAGCAGCCATGACAGGGCCCGAGAGACCCAGTACTTC
TRBJ2-5	TRBV20-1	TRBD1	NA	CSVLEGADTGETQYF	TGCAGTGTCCTCGAGGGGGCAGACACCGGGGAGACCCAGTACTTC
TRBJ1-1	TRBV20-1	NA	NA	CSAGEYTEAFF	TGCAGTGCTGGAGAGTACACTGAAGCTTTCTTT
TRBJ2-7	TRBV7-2	NA	few	CASSPGTGQEQYF	TGTGCCAGCAGCCCAGGTACAGGGCAAGAGCAGTACTTC